The sequence of this T cell receptor beta chain was determined in a study of T cells in Graves' hyperthyroidism and ophthalmopathy. The length of the CDR3 is 12 residues. Trimming removed 5 bases from V and 7 bases from J, with 12 bases in between. Germline CDR1 reads SEHNR; CDR2 reads FQNEAQ (reference sequence). About this clonotype itself: Antigen specificity is unknown.

Overall study results and limits: Most clonotypes expanded in the thyroid (above 0.001) were also present in blood.

Amplification of TCR beta CDR3 regions was performed using RNA transcripts as template. TCR CDR3 underwent first-round RT-PCR with the HTBI primer set. TCRdb analysed the multiplex PCR reads with MiXCR anew, one entry per CDR3 protein. The data show 800,000 or so distinct CDR3 sequences, with more than 30% seen just once and over 8% held by the top ten. The receptor was derived from a man in his late teens or twenties with Graves' hyperthyroidism. V usage is TRBV7-9 and J usage is TRBJ2-7; D unclear. The specimen sequenced was blood. The CDR3: CASSRAKEEQYF. The CDR3 nucleotides read TGTGCCAGCAGCCGAGCGAAGGAAGAGCAGTACTTC.